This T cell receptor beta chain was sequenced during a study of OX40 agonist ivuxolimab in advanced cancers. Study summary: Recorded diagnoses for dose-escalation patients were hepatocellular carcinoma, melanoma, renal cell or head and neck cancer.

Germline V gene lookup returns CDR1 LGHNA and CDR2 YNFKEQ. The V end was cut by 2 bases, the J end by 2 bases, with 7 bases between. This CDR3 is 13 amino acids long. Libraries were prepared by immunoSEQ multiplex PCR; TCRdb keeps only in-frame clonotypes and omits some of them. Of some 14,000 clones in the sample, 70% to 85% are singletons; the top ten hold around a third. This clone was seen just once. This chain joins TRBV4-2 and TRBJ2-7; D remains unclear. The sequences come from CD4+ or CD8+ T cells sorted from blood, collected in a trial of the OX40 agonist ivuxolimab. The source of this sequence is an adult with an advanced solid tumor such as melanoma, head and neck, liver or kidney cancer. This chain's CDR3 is CASSQSDTYEQYF. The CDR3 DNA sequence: TGTGCCAGCAGCCAAAGTGACACCTACGAGCAGTACTTC.